The text below deals with one T cell receptor (beta chain). This clonotype was seen a handful of times. Its specific antigen is unknown. Nothing much larger sits one base from this clone, and base qualities are not available. The protocol used for the library was PCR. TCRdb shows the sequencer as Illumina HiSeq 2500. TCR libraries were prepared with molecular barcoding, using unique molecular identifiers to normalize TCRbeta repertoire quantification. The public reads were quality trimmed at Q25 with fastp and then assembled into clones with MiXCR by TCRdb, keeping productive beta chains. CDR3 protein duplicates are merged, each entry listing the most common genes and DNA. The sample table shows around 480,000 distinct CDR3 sequences, and 32% are seen once. 2.4% of the sample rests with the top ten. The sample is drawn from a study of T-cell reconstitution after alpha-beta-depleted transplantation in children listed by TCRdb under 2016. With respect to the entire study: Using TCR repertoire profiling, the study quantitatively followed how T-cell immune reconstitution unfolded in children after TCRalphabeta/CD19-depleted allogeneic hematopoietic cell transplantation.

The clonotype comes from a human donor who donated a stem cell graft to a child with aplastic anemia. Material: PBMCs from the stem cell graft donor, obtained from the stem cell graft.

CDR3 protein: CAWSGRTGVLGNQPQHF. Read as DNA, the sequence is TGTGCCTGGAGTGGGCGGACAGGGGTGTTGGGCAATCAGCCCCAGCATTTT. The receptor chain draws on TRBV30 and TRBJ1-5; 9 of the junction bases match TRBD1. Trimming accounts for 1 base at V and 2 bases at J, while the number of junction bases matched to no gene is 9. The germline V gene (reference sequence) provides CDR1 GTSNPN and CDR2 SVGIG. The CDR3 measures 17 amino acids from cysteine to phenylalanine. Of the read, only the CDR3 DNA is kept; its 51 bases are in frame from base 1. Beyond the CDR3, the reference TRBV30 and TRBJ1-5 genes provide the residues; the full variable domain reads: SQTIHQWPATLVQPVGSPLSLECTVEGTSNPNLYWYRQAAGRGLQLLFYSVGIGQISSEVPQNLSASRPQDRQFILSSKKLLLSDSGFYLCAWSGRTGVLGNQPQHFGDGTRLSIL.